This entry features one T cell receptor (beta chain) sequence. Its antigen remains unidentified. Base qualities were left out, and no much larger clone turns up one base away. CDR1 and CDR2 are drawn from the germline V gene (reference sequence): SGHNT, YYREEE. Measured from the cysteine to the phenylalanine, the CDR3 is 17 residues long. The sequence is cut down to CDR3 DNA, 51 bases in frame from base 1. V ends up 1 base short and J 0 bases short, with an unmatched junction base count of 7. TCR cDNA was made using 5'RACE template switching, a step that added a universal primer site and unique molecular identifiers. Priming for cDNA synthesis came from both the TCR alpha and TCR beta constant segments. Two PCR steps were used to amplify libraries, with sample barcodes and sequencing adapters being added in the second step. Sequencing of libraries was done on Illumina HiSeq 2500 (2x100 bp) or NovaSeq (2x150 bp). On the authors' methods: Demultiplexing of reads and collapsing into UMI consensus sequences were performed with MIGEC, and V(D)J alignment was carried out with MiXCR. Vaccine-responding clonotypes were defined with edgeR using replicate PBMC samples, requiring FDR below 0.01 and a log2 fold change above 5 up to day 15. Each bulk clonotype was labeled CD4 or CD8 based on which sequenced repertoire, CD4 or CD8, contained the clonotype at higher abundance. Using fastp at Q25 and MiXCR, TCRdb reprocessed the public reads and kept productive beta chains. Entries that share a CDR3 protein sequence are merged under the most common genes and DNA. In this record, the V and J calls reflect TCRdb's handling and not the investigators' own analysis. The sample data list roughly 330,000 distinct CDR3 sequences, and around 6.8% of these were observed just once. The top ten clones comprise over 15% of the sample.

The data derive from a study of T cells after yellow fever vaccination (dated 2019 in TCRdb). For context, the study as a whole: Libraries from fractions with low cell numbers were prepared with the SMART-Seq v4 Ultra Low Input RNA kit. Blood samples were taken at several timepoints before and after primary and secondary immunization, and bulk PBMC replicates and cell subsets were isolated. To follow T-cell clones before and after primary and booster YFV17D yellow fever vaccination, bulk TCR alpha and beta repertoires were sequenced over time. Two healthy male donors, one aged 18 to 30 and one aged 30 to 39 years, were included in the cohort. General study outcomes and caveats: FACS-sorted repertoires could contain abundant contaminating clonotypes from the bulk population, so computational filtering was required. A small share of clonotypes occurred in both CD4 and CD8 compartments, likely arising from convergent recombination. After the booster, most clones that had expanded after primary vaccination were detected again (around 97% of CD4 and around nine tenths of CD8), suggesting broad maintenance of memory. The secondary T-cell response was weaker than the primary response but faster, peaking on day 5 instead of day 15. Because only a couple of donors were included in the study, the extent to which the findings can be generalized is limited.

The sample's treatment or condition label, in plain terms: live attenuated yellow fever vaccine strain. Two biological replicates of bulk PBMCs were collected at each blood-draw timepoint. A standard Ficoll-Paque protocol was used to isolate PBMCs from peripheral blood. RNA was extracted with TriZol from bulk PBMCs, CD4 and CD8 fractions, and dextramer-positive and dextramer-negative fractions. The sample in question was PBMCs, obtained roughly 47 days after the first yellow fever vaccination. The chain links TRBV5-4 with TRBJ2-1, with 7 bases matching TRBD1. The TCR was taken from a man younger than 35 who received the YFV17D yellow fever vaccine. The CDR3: CASSLLPGTVSYNEQFF. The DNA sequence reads TGTGCCAGCAGCTTGTTGCCCGGGACAGTCTCCTACAATGAGCAGTTCTTC.